These 9 T cell receptor beta chains originate from one sample sequenced in a study of T cell changes during pregnancy in multiple sclerosis. Measured with immunoSEQ multiplex PCR; TCRdb has only the in-frame clones, and not every one. The sample holds around 20,000 clones, about 87% seen once. Sequenced material: CD8+ T cells from peripheral blood mononuclear cells, taken after pregnancy. Receptors originate from a female donor in good health, enrolled as a control in a pregnancy study.

In this sample, this clone turned up a few times. This chain uses TRBV6-5 with TRBJ1-2, with D possibly being TRBD1 (6 bases). The germline V and J ends were trimmed by 0 bases and 4 bases, with 12 bases remaining between them. Germline V gene lookup returns CDR1 MNHEY and CDR2 SVGAGI. The length of the CDR3 is 15 residues. This chain's CDR3 is CASSYSRTEGYGYTF. The CDR3 region has the DNA TGTGCCAGCAGTTACTCCCGGACAGAGGGCTATGGCTACACCTTC.

V and J are TRBV30 and TRBJ2-1, with 12 positions matching TRBD2. V lost 1 base and J lost 7; bases outside the gene matches: 14. Germline CDR1 reads GTSNPN; CDR2 reads SVGIG (reference sequence). CDR3 length equals 18 residues. CDR3 loop: CAWSEASGGAGFKNEQFF. In DNA, the CDR3 is TGTGCCTGGAGTGAAGCTAGCGGGGGGGCCGGCTTTAAGAATGAGCAGTTCTTC.

The V gene is TRBV6-4, the J gene TRBJ2-1; 9 nucleotides line up with TRBD2. Per germline, CDR1 MRHNA and CDR2 SNTAGT. The V and J ends lost 3 bases and 7 bases, in that order; junction bases with no gene match: 7. The CDR3 runs 15 residues. The CDR3 loop is CASSERAGGPNEQFF. Here the CDR3 DNA reads TGTGCCAGCAGTGAACGAGCGGGGGGACCAAATGAGCAGTTCTTC.

The chain joins TRBV27 to TRBJ2-1; perhaps TRBD2 as D (7 bases). CDR3 size: 16 residues. Germline V CDR1 and CDR2: MNHEY, SMNVEV (reference sequence). Trimming left V 5 bases short and J 4 bases short, with 18 bases between. The CDR3 reads CASSLRGGLLYNEQFF. The CDR3 nucleotides read TGTGCCAGCAGTCTTAGGGGGGGGCTCCTTTACAATGAGCAGTTCTTC.

The rearrangement links TRBV6-1 to TRBJ2-5, with TRBD2 matching over 13 bases. The CDR3 has 16 residues. J lost 5 bases, V lost 4 bases, and 7 bases had no gene match. Germline V gene data show CDR1 as MNHNS and CDR2 as SASEGT. CDR3 amino acids: CASSVRGLAGRETQYF. The CDR3 DNA follows: TGTGCCAGCAGTGTTAGGGGACTAGCGGGACGGGAGACCCAGTACTTC.

The chain recombines TRBV30 with TRBJ1-1; tentatively, D is TRBD1 (5 bases). The CDR3 runs 13 residues. The V gene's germline CDR1 is GTSNPN and CDR2 SVGIG (reference sequence). V lost 0 bases and J 8 bases, leaving 13 bases between the germline ends. CDR3: CAWSVRGVQEAFF. The CDR3 nucleotides read TGTGCCTGGAGTGTACGGGGGGTTCAAGAAGCTTTCTTT.

This rearrangement joins TRBV29-1 to TRBJ1-2, with 9 bases lining up with TRBD1. The CDR3 is made up of 14 amino acids. Trimming cost V 6 bases and J 4 bases; bases outside gene matches: 9. CDR1 and CDR2 from the germline V gene are SQVTM and ANQGSEA. For the CDR3, the DNA is TGCAGCGTGGGGGACAGGGTCAGAATCTATGGCTACACCTTC. Translating it yields CSVGDRVRIYGYTF.

The V and J genes are TRBV7-2 and TRBJ2-3; unclear D gene. V lost 5 bases and J lost 2, with 8 bases in between. Germline V lookup: CDR1 SGHTA, CDR2 FQGNSA. This CDR3 contains 13 residues. The CDR3 here is CASSVSYTDTQYF. The CDR3, as DNA: TGTGCCAGCAGCGTATCCTACACAGATACGCAGTATTTT.

V gene TRBV9 combines with J gene TRBJ2-7; the D gene is possibly TRBD2 (5 bases). Germline V gives CDR1 SGDLS, CDR2 YYNGEE. The CDR3 loop spans 17 amino acids. The V end lost 4 bases, the J end lost 5 bases, and 25 bases lay between the germline ends. The chain's CDR3 is CASSPRGQEPNLDEQYF. The CDR3 DNA reads as TGTGCCAGCAGCCCCCGAGGGCAGGAGCCGAACTTGGACGAGCAGTACTTC. Based on the CDR3 plus reference TRBV9 and TRBJ2-7, the full variable domain is DSGVTQTPKHLITATGQRVTLRCSPRSGDLSVYWYQQSLDQGLQFLIQYYNGEERAKGNILERFSAQQFPDLHSELNLSSLELGDSALYFCASSPRGQEPNLDEQYFGPGTRLTVT.